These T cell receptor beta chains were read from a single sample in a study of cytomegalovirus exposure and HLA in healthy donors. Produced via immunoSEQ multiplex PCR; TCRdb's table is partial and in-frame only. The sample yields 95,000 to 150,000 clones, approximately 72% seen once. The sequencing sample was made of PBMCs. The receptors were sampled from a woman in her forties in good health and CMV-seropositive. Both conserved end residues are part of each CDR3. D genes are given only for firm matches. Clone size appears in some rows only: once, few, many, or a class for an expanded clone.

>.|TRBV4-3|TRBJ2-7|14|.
TGCGCCAGCAGCCAAGATCGAGGCGTGAACGAGCAGTACTTC
CASSQDRGVNEQYF
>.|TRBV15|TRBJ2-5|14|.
TGTGCCACCAGCGTACACAGCGGAGGGGAGACCCAGTACTTC
CATSVHSGGETQYF
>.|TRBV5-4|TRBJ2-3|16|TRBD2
TGTGCCAGCAGCCGGACTAGCGGGGGGCGCGGGGATACGCAGTATTTT
CASSRTSGGRGDTQYF
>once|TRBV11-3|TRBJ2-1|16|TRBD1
TGTGCCAGCAGCTTATCCATGACAGGGTCAGATGGCGAGCAGTTCTTC
CASSLSMTGSDGEQFF
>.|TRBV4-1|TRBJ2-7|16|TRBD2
TGCGCCAGCAGCCATCGGCGACTAGCGGGTAGCTACGAGCAGTACTTC
CASSHRRLAGSYEQYF
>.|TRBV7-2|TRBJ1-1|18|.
TGTGCCAGCAGCTTAGGGTATAGTGGGTCGGGGGGCGGGACTGAAGCTTTCTTT
CASSLGYSGSGGGTEAFF
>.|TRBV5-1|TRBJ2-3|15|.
TGCGCCAGCAGCTTGGGGGGGGGCTCCCCAGATACGCAGTATTTT
CASSLGGGSPDTQYF
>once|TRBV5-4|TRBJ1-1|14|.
TGTGCCAGCAGCTTACGGGGACTCCCCACTGAAGCTTTCTTT
CASSLRGLPTEAFF
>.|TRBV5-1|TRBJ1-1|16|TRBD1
TGCGCCAGCAGCTTCGGGACAGGGGGCCGGAACACTGAAGCTTTCTTT
CASSFGTGGRNTEAFF
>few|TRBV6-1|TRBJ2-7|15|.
TGTGCCTGCAGAATTCAGGCTTTCTCTTCCTACGAGCAGTACTTC
CACRIQAFSSYEQYF
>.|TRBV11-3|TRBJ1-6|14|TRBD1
TGTGCCAGCAGGACGGGACAGGACAATTCACCCCTCCACTTT
CASRTGQDNSPLHF
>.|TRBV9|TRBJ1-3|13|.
TGTGCCAGCAGCGTAGTTCTAGGTACCACCATATATTTT
CASSVVLGTTIYF
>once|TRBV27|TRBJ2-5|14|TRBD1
TGTGCCAGCAGGCAAGGGACAGCGGAAGAGACCCAGTACTTC
CASRQGTAEETQYF
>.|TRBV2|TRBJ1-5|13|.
TGTGCCAGCAGCGGGGGTAGCAATCAGCCCCAGCATTTT
CASSGGSNQPQHF
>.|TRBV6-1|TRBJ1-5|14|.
TGTGCCAGCAGTGAAGCGGGCACTGAACGGCCCCAGCATTTT
CASSEAGTERPQHF
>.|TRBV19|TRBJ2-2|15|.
TGTGCCAGTAGTATGGGCCAGACGAACACCGGGGAGCTGTTTTTT
CASSMGQTNTGELFF
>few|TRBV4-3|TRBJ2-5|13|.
TGCGCCAGCAGCCAAGAGCAGGAAGGAACCCAGTACTTC
CASSQEQEGTQYF
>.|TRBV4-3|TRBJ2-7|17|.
TGCGCCAGCAGCCAAGAGGCATTCTCTGAAACCTTCTACGAGCAGTACTTC
CASSQEAFSETFYEQYF
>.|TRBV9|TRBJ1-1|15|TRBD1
TGTGCCAGCAGCCTAACTCCTCAGGGGGCGGGTGGAGCTTTCTTT
CASSLTPQGAGGAFF
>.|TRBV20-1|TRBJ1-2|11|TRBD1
TGCAGTGCTGGGACAGTCTATGGCTACACCTTC
CSAGTVYGYTF
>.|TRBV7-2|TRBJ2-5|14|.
TGTGCCAGCAGCTCCGGCGGGAACCAAGAGACCCAGTACTTC
CASSSGGNQETQYF
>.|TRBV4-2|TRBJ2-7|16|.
TGTGCCAGCAGCCAAGAGCACCGGGGGACGGCCTACGAGCAGTACTTC
CASSQEHRGTAYEQYF
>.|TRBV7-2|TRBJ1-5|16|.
TGTGCCAGCAGCTTAAGGTCGGGGGGGTTCGGGCAGCCCCAGCATTTT
CASSLRSGGFGQPQHF
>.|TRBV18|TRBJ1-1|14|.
TGTGCCAGCTCACCTCAGGGTTACAACACTGAAGCTTTCTTT
CASSPQGYNTEAFF
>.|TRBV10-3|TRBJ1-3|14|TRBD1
TGTGCCATCAGGTCAGACAGGGCTGGAAACACCATATATTTT
CAIRSDRAGNTIYF
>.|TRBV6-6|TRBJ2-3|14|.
TGTGCCAGCAGTACAAGGGACGGGGGAGATACGCAGTATTTT
CASSTRDGGDTQYF
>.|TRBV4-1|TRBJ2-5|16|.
TGCGCCAGCAGCCAAGTTTCAGTAAACAGGGCAAAGACCCAGTACTTC
CASSQVSVNRAKTQYF
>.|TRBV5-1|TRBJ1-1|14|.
TGCGCCAGCAGCTTTGCAGGCAGGAACACTGAAGCTTTCTTT
CASSFAGRNTEAFF
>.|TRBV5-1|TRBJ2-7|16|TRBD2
TGCGCCAGCAGCCTCGGGACTAGCGGGGGGGCCGACGAGCAGTACTTC
CASSLGTSGGADEQYF
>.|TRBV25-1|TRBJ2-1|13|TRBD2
TGTGCCAGCAGTGAATACGGGGGGTCTGAGCAGTTCTTC
CASSEYGGSEQFF
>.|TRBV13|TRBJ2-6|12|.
TGTGCCAGCAGCCTGGGGGCCAACGTCCTGACTTTC
CASSLGANVLTF
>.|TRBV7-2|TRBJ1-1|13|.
TGTGCCAGCAGCTACAGTGGGAACACTGAAGCTTTCTTT
CASSYSGNTEAFF
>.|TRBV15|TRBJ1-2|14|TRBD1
TGTGCCACCAGCCGAGGACAGGGATTCTACGGCTACACCTTC
CATSRGQGFYGYTF
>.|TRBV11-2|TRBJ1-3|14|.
TGTGCCAGCAGCTCTGTCCGCTCTGGAAACACCATATATTTT
CASSSVRSGNTIYF
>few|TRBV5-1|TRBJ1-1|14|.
TGCGCCAGCAGCTTGGCGGAGGTACCCACTGAAGCTTTCTTT
CASSLAEVPTEAFF
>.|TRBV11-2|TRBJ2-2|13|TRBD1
TGTGCCAGCAGCCAGGACAGGGCCGGGGAGCTGTTTTTT
CASSQDRAGELFF
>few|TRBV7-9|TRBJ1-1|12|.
TGTTCCAGCAGTCGGTTGACACCTGAAGCTTTCTTT
CSSSRLTPEAFF
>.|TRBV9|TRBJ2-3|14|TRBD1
TGTGCCAGCAGCGTTCGACAGGGCGCAGATACGCAGTATTTT
CASSVRQGADTQYF
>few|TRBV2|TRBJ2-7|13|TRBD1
TGTGCCAGCAGGGACAGGGACTCCTACGAGCAGTACTTC
CASRDRDSYEQYF
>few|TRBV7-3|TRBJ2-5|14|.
TGTGCCAGCAGCTCTGGGGGCCTTGGGGAGACCCAGTACTTC
CASSSGGLGETQYF
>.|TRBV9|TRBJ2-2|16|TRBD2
TGTGCCAGCAGCGCCGACTCGGGGGGGCAGGGCGGGGAGCTGTTTTTT
CASSADSGGQGGELFF
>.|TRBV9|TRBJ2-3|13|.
TGTGCCAGCCGAGCGGGTGCCACAGATACGCAGTATTTT
CASRAGATDTQYF
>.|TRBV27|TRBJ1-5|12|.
TGTGCCAGCAGTAACTACAATCAGCCCCAGCATTTT
CASSNYNQPQHF
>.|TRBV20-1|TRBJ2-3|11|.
TGCAGTGCAGCGGTGGGGGATACGCAGTATTTT
CSAAVGDTQYF
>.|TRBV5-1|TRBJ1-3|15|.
TGCGCCAGCAGCTTGGGGCGGAACTCTGGAAACACCATATATTTT
CASSLGRNSGNTIYF
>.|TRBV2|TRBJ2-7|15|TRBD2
TGTGCCAGCAGTCCCAGGACTAGCGGAACCTACGAGCAGTACTTC
CASSPRTSGTYEQYF
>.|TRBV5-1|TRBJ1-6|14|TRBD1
TGCGCCAGCAGCTCGACAGGGTGGAATTCACCCCTCCACTTT
CASSSTGWNSPLHF
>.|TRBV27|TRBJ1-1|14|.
TGTGCCAGCAGCCTATACAGGGTGAACACTGAAGCTTTCTTT
CASSLYRVNTEAFF
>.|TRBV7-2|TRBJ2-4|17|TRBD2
TGTGCCAGCAGCCAAAACACGGGAGGTATGGCCAAAAACATTCAGTACTTC
CASSQNTGGMAKNIQYF
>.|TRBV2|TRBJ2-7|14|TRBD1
TGTGCCAGCAACGTGGGACAGGGGGCCTGGGAGCAGTACTTC
CASNVGQGAWEQYF
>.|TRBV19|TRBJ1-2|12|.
TGTGCCAGTACGGTAAGGGGCGGAGGCTACACCTTC
CASTVRGGGYTF
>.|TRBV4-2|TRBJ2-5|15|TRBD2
TGTGCCAGCAGCCAAGATGGGGGGAGGGAGGAGACCCAGTACTTC
CASSQDGGREETQYF
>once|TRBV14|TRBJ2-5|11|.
TGTGCCAGCAGCCAGTCTAAGACCCAGTACTTC
CASSQSKTQYF
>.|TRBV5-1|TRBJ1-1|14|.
TGCGCCAGCAGCTTAAAGGGGGTGAACACTGAAGCTTTCTTT
CASSLKGVNTEAFF
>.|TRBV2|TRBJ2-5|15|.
TGTGCCAGCAGTGAAGGGGCAGGGTGGAGAGAGACCCAGTACTTC
CASSEGAGWRETQYF